This T cell receptor (beta chain) was captured in a study of glioma-infiltrating T cells. General study findings and limits: Above-expected tissue-blood divergence occurred in all gliomas, most in low-grade ones.

This clonotype was found many times. Its antigen is not identified. Using RNA template, CDR3s of TCR alpha and beta were amplified with iRepertoire arm-PCR. Tissue mRNA or PBMC total RNA, 100-400 ng, went into one-step reverse transcription and amplification. MiXCR, run by TCRdb on the multiplex PCR reads, gives a single entry per CDR3 protein. The sample carries tens of thousands of distinct CDR3 sequences, about a quarter recorded once. This receptor was obtained from a human donor with low-grade glioma or glioblastoma, undergoing nonglioma brain surgery, or in good health (not recorded which). Material: glioma tissue, nonneoplastic brain tissue, or PBMCs (not recorded which).

Here the CDR3 DNA reads TGCAGTGCTAGAGAACTAGCGGAAATCCAAGAGACCCAGTACTTC. Its protein is CSARELAEIQETQYF. This chain uses TRBV20-1 with TRBJ2-5; 8 bases align to TRBD2. The CDR3 covers 15 residues. Trimming took 0 bases from V and 1 from J; bases not matched to a gene: 4. CDR1 DFQATT and CDR2 SNEGSKA come from the germline V gene (reference sequence).